The sample holds many counts of the clone carrying this T cell receptor (beta chain). TCRdb reanalysed the RACE reads using MiXCR and keeps one entry per CDR3 protein. This table has over 85,000 distinct CDR3 sequences, 9% to 9.5% appearing once. Trimming cost V 3 bases and J 4 bases; bases outside gene matches: 5. CDR3 length equals 15 residues. In germline, CDR1 is MGHRA, CDR2 YSYEKL. The sample comes from a study of human T cells and chemical hapten exposure. Study context: Yields of TCR per sample differed, chiefly owing to small differences in pooled library volume.

The time point: patch test 2, 6 weeks after DPC sensitization. Regarding treatment: therapeutic diphenylcyclopropenone sensitization with weekly scalp DPC. The chain links TRBV4-1 to TRBJ2-1, with TRBD1 matching 8 bases. Specimen: whole blood, collected in connection with sensitization to the hapten diphenylcyclopropenone (DPC). The sequence derives from a woman in her thirties or forties with alopecia areata. Some clones in this sample may be carry-over from other donors' samples. The CDR3 loop is CASSQRQGAYNEQFF. The DNA for the CDR3 is TGCGCCAGCAGCCAGCGGCAGGGGGCTTACAATGAGCAGTTCTTC.